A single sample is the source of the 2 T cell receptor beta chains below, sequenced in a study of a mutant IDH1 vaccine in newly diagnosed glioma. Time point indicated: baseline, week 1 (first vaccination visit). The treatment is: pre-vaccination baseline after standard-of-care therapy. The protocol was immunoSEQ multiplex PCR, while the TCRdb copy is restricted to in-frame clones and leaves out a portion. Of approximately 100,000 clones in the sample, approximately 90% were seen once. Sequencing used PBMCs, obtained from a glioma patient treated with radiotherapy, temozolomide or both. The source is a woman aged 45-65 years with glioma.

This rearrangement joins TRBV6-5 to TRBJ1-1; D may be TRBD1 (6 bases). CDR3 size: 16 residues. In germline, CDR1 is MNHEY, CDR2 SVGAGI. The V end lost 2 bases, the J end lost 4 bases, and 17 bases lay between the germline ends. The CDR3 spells CASSYLSRGSGTEAFF. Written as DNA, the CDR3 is TGTGCCAGCAGTTACCTAAGTAGGGGGAGCGGCACTGAAGCTTTCTTT.

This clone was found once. In nucleotides, the CDR3 is TGTGCCAGCAGCGTAGACAGGGATGGGAACTATGGCTACACCTTC. Amino acids: CASSVDRDGNYGYTF. The chain links TRBV9 to TRBJ1-2; perhaps TRBD1 as D (6 bases). V lost 0 bases and J lost 2, with 11 bases in between. The CDR3 contains 15 residues. Germline values: CDR1 SGDLS, CDR2 YYNGEE.